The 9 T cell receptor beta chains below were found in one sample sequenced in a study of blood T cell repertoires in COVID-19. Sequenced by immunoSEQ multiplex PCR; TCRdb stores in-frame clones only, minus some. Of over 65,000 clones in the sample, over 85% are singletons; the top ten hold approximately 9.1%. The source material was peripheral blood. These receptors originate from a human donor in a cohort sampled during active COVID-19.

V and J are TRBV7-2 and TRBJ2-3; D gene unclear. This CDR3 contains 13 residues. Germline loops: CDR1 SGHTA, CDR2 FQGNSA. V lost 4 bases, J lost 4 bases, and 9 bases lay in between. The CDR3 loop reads CASSSRASDTQYF. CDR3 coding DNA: TGTGCCAGCAGCTCGCGTGCTTCAGATACGCAGTATTTT.

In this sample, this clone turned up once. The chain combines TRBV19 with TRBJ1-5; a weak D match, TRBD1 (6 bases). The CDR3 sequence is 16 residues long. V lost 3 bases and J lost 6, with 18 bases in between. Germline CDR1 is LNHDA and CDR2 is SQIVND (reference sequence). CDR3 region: CASSIVGRGSFQPQHF. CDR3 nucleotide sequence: TGTGCCAGTAGTATCGTGGGCAGGGGATCTTTTCAGCCCCAGCATTTT.

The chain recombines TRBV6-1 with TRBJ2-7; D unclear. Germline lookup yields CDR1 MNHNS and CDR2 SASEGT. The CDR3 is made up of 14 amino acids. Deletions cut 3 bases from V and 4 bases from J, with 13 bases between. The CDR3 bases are TGTGCCAGCAGTGAGTTTACCGCGACATACGAGCAGTACTTC. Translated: CASSEFTATYEQYF.

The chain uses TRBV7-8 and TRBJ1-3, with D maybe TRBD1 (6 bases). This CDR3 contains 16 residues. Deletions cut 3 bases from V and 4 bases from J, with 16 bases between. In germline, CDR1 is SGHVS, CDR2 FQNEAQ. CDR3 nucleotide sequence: TGTGCCAGCAGCTTTGGGGGTGGGGGCGGAGGAAACACCATATATTTT. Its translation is CASSFGGGGGGNTIYF.

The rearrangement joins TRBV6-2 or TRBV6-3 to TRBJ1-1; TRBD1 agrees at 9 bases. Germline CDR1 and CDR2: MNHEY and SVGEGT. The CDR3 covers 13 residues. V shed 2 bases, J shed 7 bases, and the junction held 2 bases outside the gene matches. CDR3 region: CASSYRGQGEAFF. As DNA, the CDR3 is TGTGCCAGCAGTTACCGGGGACAGGGTGAAGCTTTCTTT.

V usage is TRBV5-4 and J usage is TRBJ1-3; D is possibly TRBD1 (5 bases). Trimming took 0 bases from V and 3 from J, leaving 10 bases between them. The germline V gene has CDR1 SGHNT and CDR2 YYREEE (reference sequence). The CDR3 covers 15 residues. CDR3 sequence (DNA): TGTGCCAGCAGCTTGGACAGGTCAAGTGGAAACACCATATATTTT. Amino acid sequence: CASSLDRSSGNTIYF.

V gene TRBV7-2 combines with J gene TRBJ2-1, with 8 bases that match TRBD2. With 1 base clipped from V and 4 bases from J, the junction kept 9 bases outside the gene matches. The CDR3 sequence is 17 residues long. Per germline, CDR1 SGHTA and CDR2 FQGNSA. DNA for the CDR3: TGTGCCAGCAGCTTAGGGGGCCCGGCTAGCGGGTACAATGAGCAGTTCTTC. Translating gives CASSLGGPASGYNEQFF.

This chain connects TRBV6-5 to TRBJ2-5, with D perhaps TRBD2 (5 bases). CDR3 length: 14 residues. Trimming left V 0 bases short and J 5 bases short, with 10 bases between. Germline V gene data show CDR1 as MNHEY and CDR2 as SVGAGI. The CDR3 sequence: CASSYSSGRETQYF. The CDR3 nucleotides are TGTGCCAGCAGTTACTCGAGCGGTCGGGAGACCCAGTACTTC.

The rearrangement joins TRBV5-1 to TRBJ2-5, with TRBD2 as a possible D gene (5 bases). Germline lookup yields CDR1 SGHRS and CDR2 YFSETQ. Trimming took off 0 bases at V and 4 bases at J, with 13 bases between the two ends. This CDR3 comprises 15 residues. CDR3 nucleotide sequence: TGCGCCAGCAGCTTGGATTTAGATCGGGGAGAGACCCAGTACTTC. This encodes CASSLDLDRGETQYF.